This TCR beta chain was documented in a study of T cell repertoires and HLA-DP antigens. Study summary: Donors were two male and one female, aged 18-to-29 to 60-to-69.

Primers targeted 54 TRBV and 13 TRBJ segments. For cultured samples, the target was fewer than 70,000 T cell genomes at survey resolution. Only in-frame clones appear in the TCRdb table, and some are missing; sequencing was by immunoSEQ multiplex PCR. The sample includes roughly 2,000 clones, over 70% of them seen just once. After about 15 days' expansion, CD4+ cells were restimulated about 23 h with HeLa expressing allogeneic DPB1. Retrovirally transduced HeLa cells with HLA-DPA1/DPB1, HLA-DM, invariant chain and CD80 served as stimulators. Cocultures used a 3:1 ratio of CD4+ cells to 100 Gy-irradiated HeLa, with roughly 49 U/mL IL-2. A single count supports this clone. The CDR3 length is 16 residues. Germline V CDR1 and CDR2: SGHRS, YFSETQ. V shed 4 bases and J 5 bases; nucleotides not matched to a gene: 9.

This receptor was identified in a man over 45 in good health and CMV-seronegative. The rearrangement uses TRBV5-1 and TRBJ2-5; 12 bases agree with TRBD2. The sample was CD137- CD4+ T cells from cultured PBMCs. The CDR3 bases are TGCGCCAGCAGCGGGGGGACTAGCGGGTTTCTCGAGACCCAGTACTTC. Its protein is CASSGGTSGFLETQYF.